One and the same sample provided the 24 T cell receptor beta chains below, sequenced in a study of CD8 T cells in ankylosing spondylitis. One entry per CDR3 protein results from TCRdb running MiXCR on the 5' RACE reads. The sample contains 150,000 to 250,000 distinct CDR3 sequences, around 13% of which appear only once. Sequencing was done on a sample of blood, either unsorted or a sorted T cell fraction (not recorded which). The receptor set was obtained from a male donor with ankylosing spondylitis or in good health (not recorded which).

This clonotype was detected a few times. This chain connects TRBV9 to TRBJ2-7; 8 positions agree with TRBD2. The CDR3 consists of 14 residues. J gave up 2 bases and V 4 bases, and 5 bases lay outside the gene matches. Per germline, CDR1 SGDLS and CDR2 YYNGEE. This chain's CDR3 is CASSSSGSTYEQYF. DNA of the CDR3: TGTGCCAGCAGCTCTAGCGGGTCCACCTACGAGCAGTACTTC.

This chain links TRBV5-6 with TRBJ2-3; TRBD1 is a possible D gene (6 bases). V dropped 4 bases and J dropped 2 bases, with 29 bases sitting between them. The CDR3 is 20 amino acids. Germline V gene data show CDR1 as SGHDT and CDR2 as YYEEEE. This CDR3 reads CASSLPSPLRTETSTDTQYF. Written as DNA, the CDR3 is TGTGCCAGCAGCCTCCCAAGCCCCTTAAGGACAGAGACGTCCACAGATACGCAGTATTTT.

The chain links TRBV12-3 or TRBV12-4 to TRBJ1-1; 11 nucleotides line up with TRBD1. The CDR3 has 15 residues. Unmatched junction bases numbered 5, after V lost 5 bases and J lost 3 bases. The CDR3 DNA is TGTGCCAGCAGTCCCCGGACAGGGGGCCACACTGAAGCTTTCTTT. Translating it yields CASSPRTGGHTEAFF.

This clonotype showed up just a few times. V gene TRBV5-6 combines with J gene TRBJ1-4; D is ambiguous. V gave up 4 bases and J gave up 0 bases, with 7 bases separating them. Germline CDR1 SGHDT, CDR2 YYEEEE. The CDR3 covers 14 residues. The CDR3 nucleotides are TGTGCCAGCAGCACAGTCGCAACTAATGAAAAACTGTTTTTT. The encoded protein is CASSTVATNEKLFF.

The chain has TRBV3-1 and TRBJ2-1; no clear D. This CDR3 is 12 amino acids long. Germline loops: CDR1 LGHDT, CDR2 YNNKEL (reference sequence). The V and J ends lost 3 bases and 5 bases respectively, with 5 bases between them. In DNA, the CDR3 is TGTGCCAGCAGCCACTTTGACAATGAGCAGTTCTTC. It encodes CASSHFDNEQFF.

This chain links TRBV11-2 with TRBJ2-3, with 14 bases that match TRBD2. Per germline, CDR1 SGHAT and CDR2 FQNNGV. J lost 5 bases, V lost 4 bases, and 8 bases had no gene match. The CDR3 runs 17 residues. CDR3 region: CASSSGLAGASGDTQYF. DNA for the CDR3: TGTGCCAGCAGCTCGGGACTAGCGGGAGCCTCCGGAGATACGCAGTATTTT.

The chain combines TRBV10-2 with TRBJ2-2; D ambiguous. Trimming removed 7 bases at V and 6 bases at J, with 18 bases between. The germline V gene encodes CDR1 WSHSY and CDR2 SAAADI. This CDR3 is 15 amino acids long. The CDR3: CASILTTTGAGELFF. The CDR3 DNA is TGCGCCAGCATTCTAACTACAACGGGTGCCGGGGAGCTGTTTTTT.

The chain is built from TRBV12-3 or TRBV12-4 and TRBJ2-3; TRBD2 aligns across 14 bases. Germline trimming cut 4 bases from V and 2 bases from J; bases unmatched to any gene: 8. This CDR3 has 18 amino acids. The CDR3 protein is CASSSDGLAGGSTDTQYF. CDR3 DNA: TGTGCCAGCAGTTCTGATGGACTAGCGGGAGGATCCACAGATACGCAGTATTTT.

The chain uses TRBV6-2 or TRBV6-3 and TRBJ2-2; D ambiguous. CDR1 MNHEY and CDR2 SVGEGT come from the germline V gene. V gave up 2 bases and J gave up 6 bases, with 13 bases separating them. CDR3 length equals 15 residues. The CDR3 region is CASSYNGGVPGELFF. Written as DNA, the CDR3 is TGTGCCAGCAGTTACAACGGTGGAGTCCCCGGGGAGCTGTTTTTT.

This clonotype was counted many times. This chain links TRBV27 with TRBJ1-2; D remains ambiguous. V was pared by 5 bases and J by 2 bases, with 15 bases between. The V gene's germline CDR1 is MNHEY and CDR2 SMNVEV (reference sequence). There are 15 residues in the CDR3. CDR3 nucleotides: TGTGCCAGCAGTGGAAAGGGATTTTGGAACTATGGCTACACCTTC. It codes for CASSGKGFWNYGYTF.

The rearrangement uses TRBV27 and TRBJ2-1, with 7 bases matching TRBD2. The CDR3 has 15 amino acids. The germline CDR1 and CDR2 sequences are MNHEY and SMNVEV (reference sequence). V dropped 7 bases and J dropped 4; count of bases not matched to a gene: 10. CDR3 nucleotide sequence: TGTGCCAGCACCCTAGGGGCTAGCGGTTACAATGAGCAGTTCTTC. This encodes CASTLGASGYNEQFF.

V gene TRBV7-2 combines with J gene TRBJ2-3; a weak D match, TRBD2 (5 bases). Trimming stripped 1 base from V and 0 bases from J, with 14 bases between. The CDR3 has 17 residues. From germline, CDR1 is SGHTA and CDR2 FQGNSA. CDR3 amino acids: CASSLGVGSVSTDTQYF. CDR3 sequence (DNA): TGTGCCAGCAGCTTAGGGGTTGGTAGCGTTAGCACAGATACGCAGTATTTT.

This clonotype was found a few times. V and J are TRBV12-3 or TRBV12-4 and TRBJ2-7, with a tentative D call TRBD1 (6 bases). Trimming took off 5 bases at V and 0 bases at J, with 14 bases between the two ends. The CDR3 length is 15 residues. As DNA, the CDR3 is TGTGCCAGCAGTCCCCTGGACAGCTACTCCTACGAGCAGTACTTC. Protein: CASSPLDSYSYEQYF.

This clonotype was detected a few times. The chain combines TRBV20-1 with TRBJ2-4, with D unresolved. Germline V gene lookup returns CDR1 DFQATT and CDR2 SNEGSKA (reference sequence). V lost 3 bases and J lost 7, with 4 bases in between. CDR3 size: 10 residues. CDR3 coding DNA: TGCAGTGCTAGCAGTAACATTCAGTACTTC. Translated, it gives CSASSNIQYF.

This chain links TRBV7-8 with TRBJ2-5, with TRBD2 as a possible D gene (6 bases). In germline, CDR1 is SGHVS, CDR2 FQNEAQ. This CDR3 region has 17 residues. V shed 2 bases and J shed 4 bases, with 20 bases lying between them. CDR3 nucleotides: TGTGCCAGCAGCTTAAGCGTCGTGCGGGGTGTCGGAGAGACCCAGTACTTC. It specifies CASSLSVVRGVGETQYF.

The rearrangement joins TRBV15 to TRBJ2-2, with a weak D call TRBD1 (6 bases). Germline V gene data show CDR1 as LNHNV and CDR2 as YYDKDF (reference sequence). This CDR3 has 17 amino acids. The V end was cut by 3 bases, the J end by 2 bases, with 16 bases between. The CDR3, as DNA: TGTGCCACCAGCAGTAGGTGGGGACAAATAAACACCGGGGAGCTGTTTTTT. This codes for CATSSRWGQINTGELFF.

The chain links TRBV7-2 to TRBJ2-1, with D perhaps assigned TRBD1 or TRBD2 (5 bases each). V was cut by 5 bases and J by 6 bases, with 20 bases left in between. The CDR3 totals 16 residues. Germline loops: CDR1 SGHTA, CDR2 FQGNSA. The CDR3 bases are TGTGCCAGCAGCACCTCGAGGGAGTGGGGGAGCAATGAGCAGTTCTTC. Residues: CASSTSREWGSNEQFF.

This clonotype turned up a few times. The J gene is TRBJ2-2, the V gene TRBV12-3 or TRBV12-4; D is uncertain. The CDR3 has 13 residues. V was clipped by 6 bases and J by 6 bases, with 11 bases between them. CDR3 in amino acids: CASSPRTAGELFF. The CDR3 DNA is TGTGCCAGCAGCCCCAGGACGGCCGGGGAGCTGTTTTTT.

This clonotype was found a few times. This chain joins TRBV5-6 and TRBJ2-7, with D possibly TRBD1 on 5 matching bases. There are 16 residues in the CDR3. Germline V gene data show CDR1 as SGHDT and CDR2 as YYEEEE. V gave up 0 bases and J gave up 0 bases, with 13 bases separating them. The CDR3 sequence: CASSLALTEISYEQYF. The CDR3 nucleotides are TGTGCCAGCAGCTTGGCCCTGACAGAGATCTCCTACGAGCAGTACTTC.

V is TRBV5-1 and J is TRBJ2-7; TRBD1 matches 7 bases. This CDR3 contains 14 residues. CDR1 and CDR2 (germline): SGHRS, YFSETQ. Trimming took 0 bases from V and 5 from J; bases not matched to a gene: 5. In DNA form, the CDR3 reads TGCGCCAGCAGCTTGGGACAGGGTGTGGACGAGCAGTACTTC. Protein sequence: CASSLGQGVDEQYF.

The sample holds a few counts of this clonotype. The chain joins TRBV11-1 to TRBJ2-2, with D perhaps matching TRBD1 or TRBD2 (6 bases each). This CDR3 is built from 19 residues. V lost 5 bases and J lost 0, with 22 bases in between. Germline V lookup: CDR1 SGHAT, CDR2 FQDESV (reference sequence). The CDR3 nucleotides are TGTGCCAGCAGCGCCTCGACTAGGGGGACGTTCGCGAACACCGGGGAGCTGTTTTTT. Encoded protein: CASSASTRGTFANTGELFF.

There are a few counts of this clonotype. Mismatch with germline at one junction end may stem from a read error. This chain uses TRBV7-2 with TRBJ2-7; perhaps TRBD1 as D (5 bases). The CDR3 sequence is 14 residues long. Germline CDR1 and CDR2: SGHTA and FQGNSA. The CDR3: CASSLGVFSYEQYF. CDR3 DNA sequence: TGTGCCAGCAGTTTAGGGGTCTTCTCCTACGAGCAGTACTTC.

This clonotype was recorded a few times. This chain joins TRBV12-3 or TRBV12-4 and TRBJ2-3; D not certain. CDR3 length: 14 amino acids. Trimming took off 5 bases at V and 4 bases at J, with 13 bases between the two ends. CDR3 DNA: TGTGCCAGCAGTCCCCCTGTGCTCGCAGATACGCAGTATTTT. Its translation: CASSPPVLADTQYF.

This clonotype was seen many times. V is TRBV5-6 and J is TRBJ1-1; no clear D. The CDR3 spans 13 residues. From germline, CDR1 is SGHDT and CDR2 YYEEEE. V dropped 0 bases and J dropped 5 bases, with 8 bases sitting between them. This CDR3 is CASSLGVGTEAFF. The CDR3 nucleotides are TGTGCCAGCAGCTTGGGAGTGGGGACTGAAGCTTTCTTT.